The clone carrying this T cell receptor (beta chain) was recorded once. Trimming cost V 2 bases and J 4 bases; bases outside gene matches: 8. Looked up from germline, CDR1 is MNHNY and CDR2 is SVGAGI (reference sequence). This CDR3 contains 16 residues. The data are from a study of blood T cell repertoires in COVID-19. TCRdb's copy holds only in-frame clones and misses some; the assay was immunoSEQ multiplex PCR. This sample has under 300,000 clones, with around 83% found just once. Material for sequencing was peripheral blood. The sequence came from a woman aged 40 to 50 who had recovered from COVID-19. The chain couples TRBV6-6 to TRBJ2-3; 8 bases agree with TRBD1. The CDR3 DNA is TGTGCCAGCAGTTACCAGACAGGGGTCAGCGCAGATACGCAGTATTTT. Its translation: CASSYQTGVSADTQYF.